These T cell receptor beta chains were read from a single sample in a study of blood T cell repertoires in COVID-19. Here immunoSEQ multiplex PCR was the method, and the copy in TCRdb shows in-frame clones only, minus some. The sample lists under 100,000 clones, about 85% occurring once. The sequencing input was peripheral blood. The receptors come from a woman of 80 years or more with COVID-19, enrolled during active disease. The CDR3 runs from the conserved cysteine through the conserved F or W. Fields, in order: D gene, clone size, J gene, V gene, CDR3 protein, CDR3 DNA. A D gene is named only where the DNA matches it firmly. The size of a clone is reported for some rows only, either as once, few or many, or as a class for expanded clones.

d_gene: NA
abundance: NA
j_gene: TRBJ1-1
v_gene: TRBV11-1
CDR3aa: CASSPHTDRNTEAFF
CDR3nt: TGTGCCAGCAGCCCTCACACCGACAGAAACACTGAAGCTTTCTTT

d_gene: NA
abundance: NA
j_gene: TRBJ1-5
v_gene: TRBV7-2
CDR3aa: CASSLGRGGQPQHF
CDR3nt: TGTGCCAGCAGCTTAGGCCGGGGTGGTCAGCCCCAGCATTTT

d_gene: NA
abundance: NA
j_gene: TRBJ1-2
v_gene: TRBV14
CDR3aa: CASSFHFNYGYTF
CDR3nt: TGTGCCAGCAGCTTCCACTTTAACTATGGCTACACCTTC

d_gene: TRBD1
abundance: NA
j_gene: TRBJ2-1
v_gene: TRBV4-2
CDR3aa: CASSQVDRPTYNEQFF
CDR3nt: TGTGCCAGCAGCCAAGTGGACAGGCCGACCTACAATGAGCAGTTCTTC

d_gene: NA
abundance: NA
j_gene: TRBJ2-7
v_gene: TRBV9
CDR3aa: CASSGTGSSYEQYF
CDR3nt: TGTGCCAGCAGCGGAACAGGGAGCTCCTACGAGCAGTACTTC

d_gene: NA
abundance: NA
j_gene: TRBJ2-7
v_gene: TRBV5-1
CDR3aa: CASSLGVGGAHEQYF
CDR3nt: TGCGCCAGCAGCTTGGGGGTAGGAGGGGCCCACGAGCAGTACTTC

d_gene: TRBD2
abundance: NA
j_gene: TRBJ2-1
v_gene: TRBV6-5
CDR3aa: CASRTSGVRSQFF
CDR3nt: TGTGCCAGCAGGACTAGCGGGGTGAGGTCGCAGTTCTTC

d_gene: TRBD1
abundance: few
j_gene: TRBJ1-6
v_gene: TRBV7-9
CDR3aa: CASSFAGTGDSPLHF
CDR3nt: TGTGCCAGCAGCTTCGCCGGGACAGGGGATTCACCCCTCCACTTT

d_gene: NA
abundance: NA
j_gene: TRBJ1-1
v_gene: TRBV18
CDR3aa: CASSPLSGTEAFF
CDR3nt: TGTGCCAGCTCTCCCCTCAGTGGTACTGAAGCTTTCTTT

d_gene: NA
abundance: NA
j_gene: TRBJ2-7
v_gene: TRBV1
CDR3aa: CTSSPTPTGKGYEQYF
CDR3nt: TGCACCAGCAGCCCGACCCCTACAGGGAAGGGCTACGAGCAGTACTTC

d_gene: TRBD2
abundance: once
j_gene: TRBJ2-3
v_gene: TRBV5-4
CDR3aa: CASSWGTSGRGTDTQYF
CDR3nt: TGTGCCAGCAGCTGGGGGACTAGCGGGAGAGGCACAGATACGCAGTATTTT

d_gene: TRBD2
abundance: NA
j_gene: TRBJ2-2
v_gene: TRBV11-2
CDR3aa: CASSLIRGRASRTGELFF
CDR3nt: TGTGCCAGCAGCTTAATCCGCGGGAGGGCCTCTAGGACCGGGGAGCTGTTTTTT

d_gene: NA
abundance: NA
j_gene: TRBJ2-1
v_gene: TRBV30
CDR3aa: CAWSIGLNEQFF
CDR3nt: TGTGCCTGGAGTATTGGACTCAATGAGCAGTTCTTC

d_gene: NA
abundance: NA
j_gene: TRBJ2-3
v_gene: TRBV11-2
CDR3aa: CASSLQGTDTQYF
CDR3nt: TGTGCCAGCAGCTTGCAGGGTACAGATACGCAGTATTTT

d_gene: NA
abundance: NA
j_gene: TRBJ2-3
v_gene: TRBV4-1
CDR3aa: CASSQDAISTDTQYF
CDR3nt: TGCGCCAGCAGCCAAGACGCTATTTCCACAGATACGCAGTATTTT

d_gene: NA
abundance: NA
j_gene: TRBJ1-2
v_gene: TRBV29-1
CDR3aa: CSVSGEAYGYTF
CDR3nt: TGCAGCGTTAGTGGGGAGGCATATGGCTACACCTTC

d_gene: TRBD2
abundance: once
j_gene: TRBJ2-1
v_gene: TRBV7-2
CDR3aa: CASSHLKLAGTEQFF
CDR3nt: TGTGCCAGCAGCCACCTGAAACTAGCGGGTACAGAGCAGTTCTTC

d_gene: TRBD2
abundance: NA
j_gene: TRBJ2-7
v_gene: TRBV5-4
CDR3aa: CASSLAGLAGVGEQYF
CDR3nt: TGTGCCAGCAGCTTGGCCGGGCTAGCGGGGGTCGGCGAGCAGTACTTC

d_gene: NA
abundance: NA
j_gene: TRBJ1-3
v_gene: TRBV2
CDR3aa: CASSVKRFSGNTIYF
CDR3nt: TGTGCCAGCAGTGTGAAGAGGTTTTCTGGAAACACCATATATTTT

d_gene: NA
abundance: NA
j_gene: TRBJ1-5
v_gene: TRBV30
CDR3aa: CAWSSTGVQPQHF
CDR3nt: TGTGCCTGGAGTTCGACAGGAGTTCAGCCCCAGCATTTT

d_gene: TRBD1
abundance: NA
j_gene: TRBJ1-6
v_gene: TRBV11-3
CDR3aa: CASSFVGTGGSPLHF
CDR3nt: TGTGCCAGCAGCTTCGTAGGGACAGGGGGCTCACCCCTCCACTTT